The 31 T cell receptor beta chains in this list originate from one sample, sequenced in a study of blood T cell repertoires in COVID-19. The assay was immunoSEQ multiplex PCR, and TCRdb's table has in-frame clones only and misses some. Among around 220,000 clones listed, 75% to 95% were seen once. The sequencing input was PBMCs or T cells enriched from blood (not recorded which). These receptors were collected from a young woman who had recovered from COVID-19.

This chain uses TRBV12-3 or TRBV12-4 with TRBJ2-1; the D is unclear. This CDR3 spans 13 amino acids. V shed 0 bases and J shed 5 bases, with 5 bases lying between them. DNA for the CDR3: TGTGCCAGCAGTTTAGCGCGCAACAATGAGCAGTTCTTC. Translated: CASSLARNNEQFF.

This chain uses TRBV10-3 with TRBJ1-1; a possible D gene is TRBD1 (5 bases). Trimming left V 6 bases short and J 0 bases short, with 11 bases between. Germline V gives CDR1 ENHRY, CDR2 SYGVKD. The CDR3 contains 14 residues. The CDR3 DNA follows: TGTGCCATCAGAGGCGGGGGGGTGAACACTGAAGCTTTCTTT. This sequence encodes CAIRGGGVNTEAFF.

This chain connects TRBV29-1 to TRBJ2-7, with 7 nucleotides matching TRBD2. V dropped 6 bases and J dropped 1; count of bases not matched to a gene: 9. CDR1 and CDR2 from the germline V gene are SQVTM and ANQGSEA. The CDR3 totals 14 residues. CDR3 region: CSVRKGRESYEQYF. CDR3 bases: TGCAGCGTCCGAAAGGGGCGGGAGTCCTACGAGCAGTACTTC.

This chain connects TRBV10-3 to TRBJ2-5, with 7 bases lining up with TRBD1. The germline gives CDR1 ENHRY, CDR2 SYGVKD. Trimming removed 0 bases from V and 5 bases from J; junction bases left unmatched: 6. The CDR3 is 15 residues long. The DNA of the CDR3 is TGTGCCATCAGTGAGTCGTGGCAGGGGGACGAGACCCAGTACTTC. Residues: CAISESWQGDETQYF.

The chain recombines TRBV7-2 with TRBJ1-4; D remains ambiguous. With 5 bases removed from V and 11 bases from J, the gap between germline ends came to 12 bases. CDR3 length: 12 amino acids. Per the germline V gene, CDR1 is SGHTA and CDR2 is FQGNSA. This CDR3 is CASSPDRGKLFF. The DNA of the CDR3 is TGTGCCAGCAGCCCAGACCGGGGTAAACTGTTTTTT.

The chain uses TRBV11-2 and TRBJ1-2; unclear D gene. This CDR3 has 15 amino acids. V was trimmed by 6 bases and J by 2 bases, leaving 16 bases between them. Germline values: CDR1 SGHAT, CDR2 FQNNGV. The CDR3 sequence: CASSSIQVANYGYTF. Here the CDR3 DNA reads TGTGCCAGCAGTTCCATTCAGGTAGCGAACTATGGCTACACCTTC.

The chain couples TRBV2 to TRBJ2-3; D is unresolved. V lost 5 bases and J 5 bases, leaving 8 bases between the germline ends. This CDR3 has 12 residues. Germline loops: CDR1 SNHLY, CDR2 FYNNEI. Here the CDR3 reads CASSFSRDTQYF. In DNA, the CDR3 is TGTGCCAGCAGTTTTAGTAGAGATACGCAGTATTTT.

The J gene is TRBJ1-1, the V gene TRBV19; the match to TRBD1 covers 7 bases. The CDR3 contains 14 residues. Germline V gene data show CDR1 as LNHDA and CDR2 as SQIVND (reference sequence). V gave up 10 bases and J gave up 1 base; unmatched junction bases: 9. CDR3 nucleotide sequence: TGTGCCACCCTCCCTGACAGGGCGAACACTGAAGCTTTCTTT. This codes for CATLPDRANTEAFF.

V is TRBV29-1 and J is TRBJ1-2, with TRBD1 matching over 9 bases. Germline CDR1 is SQVTM and CDR2 is ANQGSEA. The CDR3 consists of 14 residues. J was trimmed by 8 bases and V by 3 bases; bases with no gene match: 10. The CDR3, as DNA: TGCAGCGTTGATAGGACAGGGGCCCGGAGGGGCTACACCTTC. Translation: CSVDRTGARRGYTF.

The rearrangement joins TRBV7-9 to TRBJ2-6; TRBD1 matches at 11 bases. CDR1 and CDR2 from the germline V gene are SEHNR and FQNEAQ (reference sequence). CDR3 size: 18 residues. V lost 2 bases, J lost 1 base, and 4 bases stayed unmatched. The CDR3 coding sequence is TGTGCCAGCAGCTTACTGGGACAGGGGGTATCTGGGGCCAACGTCCTGACTTTC. Translating it yields CASSLLGQGVSGANVLTF.

This clone was seen a few times. V usage is TRBV18 and J usage is TRBJ1-4; a possible D gene is TRBD1 (5 bases). This CDR3 has 15 residues. Trimming pared 2 bases from V and 7 bases from J, leaving 14 bases between. In germline, CDR1 is KGHSH, CDR2 LQKENI. Here the CDR3 DNA reads TGTGCCAGCTCACCAGGGGCAGGGACTGGTGAAAAACTGTTTTTT. It encodes CASSPGAGTGEKLFF.

The chain carries TRBV7-8 and TRBJ2-7, with TRBD2 matching over 9 bases. The V and J ends lost 0 bases and 0 bases, in that order; junction bases with no gene match: 12. This CDR3 contains 19 residues. The V gene's germline CDR1 is SGHVS and CDR2 FQNEAQ. The CDR3 protein is CASSLARSSGGPSSYEQYF. In DNA, the CDR3 is TGTGCCAGCAGCTTAGCCAGGAGTAGCGGGGGCCCCAGCTCCTACGAGCAGTACTTC.

This clone turned up a few times. This chain links TRBV11-3 with TRBJ1-1; D is perhaps TRBD1 (5 bases). The CDR3 loop spans 16 amino acids. Germline assignment: CDR1 SGHNT and CDR2 YENEEA. With 3 bases removed from V and 5 bases from J, the gap between germline ends came to 19 bases. In DNA form, the CDR3 reads TGTGCCAGCAGCTTCTGGGGGGGAGGAAGGGGAACTGAAGCTTTCTTT. As protein: CASSFWGGGRGTEAFF.

The chain uses TRBV6-5 and TRBJ2-5, with 8 nucleotides matching TRBD2. After removal of 6 bases from V and 2 bases from J, the junction contained 5 bases not matched to a gene. This CDR3 contains 14 residues. From germline, CDR1 is MNHEY and CDR2 SVGAGI. The CDR3, as DNA: TGTGCCAGCAGCACACTAGCGGTGCAAGAGACCCAGTACTTC. This codes for CASSTLAVQETQYF.

This clone was detected once. J is TRBJ1-1 and V is TRBV3-1 (or the pseudogene TRBV3-2); D unclear. CDR1 is LGHDT and CDR2 is YNNKEL in the germline V gene (reference sequence). V dropped 4 bases and J dropped 11 bases, with 14 bases sitting between them. The CDR3 is made up of 12 amino acids. DNA for the CDR3: TGTGCCAGCAGCCCCGAGGGATCTGGGGCTTTCTTT. This sequence encodes CASSPEGSGAFF.

In regard to this clone: Sequence at one end of the junction differs from germline and may be a read error. The CDR3 DNA reads as TGTGCTAGCAAGAGGGCCGAGGATGAAAAACTGTTTTTT. Protein sequence: CASKRAEDEKLFF. The rearrangement uses TRBV7-7 and TRBJ1-4; D not certain. Germline-derived CDR1 and CDR2 are SSHAT and FNYEAQ (reference sequence). The CDR3 consists of 13 residues.

The V call is TRBV19, the J call TRBJ1-2; 10 nucleotides match TRBD1. The junction had 10 bases not matched to a gene; V was cut back by 8 bases and J by 1 base. Germline CDR1 reads LNHDA; CDR2 reads SQIVND (reference sequence). This CDR3 is built from 16 residues. CDR3 loop: CASRRGDRGLNYGYTF. Here the CDR3 DNA reads TGTGCCAGTCGGCGGGGGGACAGGGGCCTTAACTATGGCTACACCTTC.

A word on this clone: Distinct nucleotide sequences in the sample also encode this CDR3. The chain is built from TRBV7-6 and TRBJ2-7, with D perhaps matching TRBD1 (5 bases). Germline-derived CDR1 and CDR2 are SGHVS and FNYEAQ. V was pared by 0 bases and J by 0 bases, with 9 bases between. The CDR3 totals 15 residues. In DNA, the CDR3 is TGTGCCAGCAGCTTAGCAGCCGACAGCTCCTACGAGCAGTACTTC. Encoded protein: CASSLAADSSYEQYF.

The genes are TRBV21-1 and TRBJ1-3. TRBV21-1 is a pseudogene. The length of the CDR3 is 21 residues. The CDR3 DNA follows: TGTGCCAGCAGCAAAGCACTCGGGATCCGCGTCGAGCAGATCTTTGGAAACACCATATATTTT. This sequence encodes CASSKALGIRVEQIFGNTIYF.

V is TRBV11-2 and J is TRBJ1-2; D not certain. This CDR3 has 14 amino acids. V lost 3 bases, J lost 1 base, and 9 bases lay in between. Germline V gene sequence: CDR1 SGHAT, CDR2 FQNNGV. This CDR3 reads CASSLGTFNYGYTF. DNA for the CDR3: TGTGCCAGCAGCTTGGGCACCTTTAACTATGGCTACACCTTC.

The chain couples TRBV14 to TRBJ2-1, with 8 bases that match TRBD1. The V gene end was trimmed by 0 bases and the J gene end by 7 bases; junction bases not matched to a gene: 14. CDR3 size: 18 residues. From germline, CDR1 is SGHDN and CDR2 FVKESK. This chain's CDR3 is CASSQDQGGWTGRNEQFF. For the CDR3, the DNA is TGTGCCAGCAGCCAAGACCAAGGGGGTTGGACAGGGCGGAATGAGCAGTTCTTC.

The rearrangement links TRBV19 to TRBJ1-2; 7 nucleotides line up with TRBD1. Germline CDR1 LNHDA, CDR2 SQIVND (reference sequence). The V gene end was trimmed by 6 bases and the J gene end by 4 bases; junction bases not matched to a gene: 11. This CDR3 region has 15 residues. The chain's CDR3 is CASSLPGTALYGYTF. The DNA for the CDR3 is TGTGCCAGTAGCTTACCCGGGACAGCCCTCTATGGCTACACCTTC.

This chain uses TRBV7-9 with TRBJ1-3; unclear D gene. V dropped 1 base and J dropped 2 bases, with 6 bases sitting between them. The CDR3 consists of 14 residues. Germline V lookup: CDR1 SEHNR, CDR2 FQNEAQ (reference sequence). The DNA for the CDR3 is TGTGCCAGCAGCTTAGTTCTTACTGGAAACACCATATATTTT. Its protein is CASSLVLTGNTIYF.

Only a few counts were recorded for this clone. The rearrangement joins TRBV7-9 to TRBJ2-2; 8 bases fit TRBD2. Germline lookup yields CDR1 SEHNR and CDR2 FQNEAQ (reference sequence). The CDR3 has 17 residues. With V trimmed by 5 bases and J by 2 bases, 10 bases remained unmatched. CDR3 bases: TGTGCCAGCAGCCCCCCTCGTAGCGGGGTCAACACCGGGGAGCTGTTTTTT. This gives the protein CASSPPRSGVNTGELFF. The complete variable domain, with remaining parts taken from reference TRBV7-9 and TRBJ2-2, reads DTGVSQNPRHKITKRGQNVTFRCDPISEHNRLYWYRQTLGQGPEFLTYFQNEAQLEKSRLLSDRFSAERPKGSFSTLEIQRTEQGDSAMYLCASSPPRSGVNTGELFFGEGSRLTVL.

This rearrangement joins TRBV7-2 to TRBJ2-7, with D unresolved. CDR3 length equals 12 residues. V gave up 5 bases and J gave up 2 bases, with 7 bases separating them. Germline CDR1 SGHTA, CDR2 FQGNSA. The CDR3 is CASSRVTYEQYF. CDR3 DNA: TGTGCCAGCAGCCGAGTCACCTACGAGCAGTACTTC.

The V call is TRBV6-1, the J call TRBJ2-1; unclear D gene. V lost 2 bases, J lost 13 bases, and 12 bases lay in between. The CDR3 is made up of 12 amino acids. Germline loops: CDR1 MNHNS, CDR2 SASEGT. CDR3 region: CASSESIFLQFF. The CDR3 coding sequence is TGTGCCAGCAGTGAAAGTATTTTTCTACAGTTCTTC.

This clone is a singleton in its sample. The chain uses TRBV5-1 and TRBJ2-1; 7 nucleotides match TRBD2. The CDR3 loop spans 15 amino acids. With V trimmed by 2 bases and J by 1 base, 3 bases remained unmatched. Germline V gives CDR1 SGHRS, CDR2 YFSETQ. This chain's CDR3 is CASSFREVSYNEQFF. Written as DNA, the CDR3 is TGCGCCAGCAGCTTTCGGGAGGTTTCCTACAATGAGCAGTTCTTC. Filled out from reference TRBV5-1 and TRBJ2-1, the complete variable domain reads KAGVTQTPRYLIKTRGQQVTLSCSPISGHRSVSWYQQTPGQGLQFLFEYFSETQRNKGNFPGRFSGRQFSNSRSEMNVSTLELGDSALYLCASSFREVSYNEQFFGPGTRLTVL.

The gene calls are TRBV10-3 and TRBJ1-2; D is perhaps TRBD1 (5 bases). V lost 0 bases and J lost 7, with 12 bases in between. Germline V lookup: CDR1 ENHRY, CDR2 SYGVKD. The CDR3 sequence is 14 residues long. CDR3 loop: CAISESAGSSGYTF. DNA for the CDR3: TGTGCCATCAGTGAGTCTGCAGGGTCGAGTGGCTACACCTTC.

This chain uses TRBV5-1 with TRBJ1-2; TRBD1 might be the D (6 bases). V lost 0 bases and J 4 bases, leaving 10 bases between the germline ends. This CDR3 comprises 14 residues. The germline CDR1 and CDR2 sequences are SGHRS and YFSETQ. For the CDR3, the DNA is TGCGCCAGCAGCTTGGCGGGGGGCAGCTATGGCTACACCTTC. It is translated as CASSLAGGSYGYTF.

The rearrangement links TRBV4-3 to TRBJ2-2; D gene ambiguous. Trimming stripped 0 bases from V and 5 bases from J, with 13 bases between. CDR1 is LGHNA, CDR2 YSLEER, per germline. There are 16 residues in the CDR3. The CDR3 DNA reads TGCGCCAGCAGCCAAGATACTTTAAAGTGGACCGGGGAGCTGTTTTTT. Translated: CASSQDTLKWTGELFF.

This sequence joins TRBV5-3 and TRBJ1-4; D gene ambiguous. TRBV5-3 qualifies as an ORF whose function is uncertain. CDR3 length: 18 residues. The V end was cut by 2 bases, the J end by 0 bases, with 17 bases between. CDR3 in amino acids: CARSFEELWVATNEKLFF. CDR3 in DNA: TGTGCCAGAAGCTTTGAGGAACTGTGGGTAGCAACTAATGAAAAACTGTTTTTT.